The 15 T cell receptor beta chains reported below all come from one sample, sequenced in a study of blood T cell repertoires in COVID-19. Sequencing was performed with immunoSEQ multiplex PCR; in TCRdb, only in-frame clones are kept and a portion is missing. The sample has about 230,000 clones, approximately 82% seen once. The sequencing sample was made of peripheral blood. The receptors stem from a woman between 70 and 85 years old with active or convalescent COVID-19.

By frequency in the sample, this clone is medium-sized. The chain employs TRBV19 and TRBJ1-6, with D possibly TRBD1 on 5 matching bases. V lost 6 bases, J lost 7 bases, and 13 bases lay in between. This CDR3 is built from 14 residues. Germline values: CDR1 LNHDA, CDR2 SQIVND (reference sequence). For the CDR3, the DNA is TGTGCCAGTAGAGAATACAGGACGAATTCACCCCTCCACTTT. It specifies CASREYRTNSPLHF. The variable domain in full, completed from reference TRBV19 and TRBJ1-6, reads DGGITQSPKYLFRKEGQNVTLSCEQNLNHDAMYWYRQDPGQGLRLIYYSQIVNDFQKGDIAEGYSVSREKKESFPLTVTSAQKNPTAFYLCASREYRTNSPLHFGNGTRLTVT.

CDR3 region: CASSQDRSASTDTQYF. Here the CDR3 DNA reads TGCGCCAGCAGCCAAGATCGGAGCGCGAGCACAGATACGCAGTATTTT. This sequence joins TRBV4-1 and TRBJ2-3; D is undetermined. With 0 bases removed from V and 0 bases from J, the gap between germline ends came to 10 bases. CDR3 size: 16 residues. CDR1 is MGHRA and CDR2 is YSYEKL in the germline V gene.

This CDR3 reads CASSFGIGGGEETQYF. CDR3 in DNA: TGCGCCAGCAGCTTCGGTATAGGGGGCGGCGAGGAGACCCAGTACTTC. The V call is TRBV5-1, the J call TRBJ2-5; 7 nucleotides match TRBD1. V lost 2 bases to trimming and J lost 5 bases; unmatched junction nucleotides: 12. Per the germline V gene, CDR1 is SGHRS and CDR2 is YFSETQ. The CDR3 is 16 residues long. Variable domain in full (rest from reference TRBV5-1 and TRBJ2-5): KAGVTQTPRYLIKTRGQQVTLSCSPISGHRSVSWYQQTPGQGLQFLFEYFSETQRNKGNFPGRFSGRQFSNSRSEMNVSTLELGDSALYLCASSFGIGGGEETQYFGPGTRLLVL.

The genes are TRBV28 and TRBJ2-6, with a tentative D call TRBD2 (7 bases). CDR1 is MDHEN, CDR2 SYDVKM, per germline. The CDR3 is 16 residues long. Trimming pared 8 bases from V and 0 bases from J, leaving 14 bases between. The CDR3 DNA sequence: TGTGCCAGCTGGGGGGGCCCGAGCTCTGGGGCCAACGTCCTGACTTTC. It is translated as CASWGGPSSGANVLTF.

This chain connects TRBV18 to TRBJ1-6, with a tentative D call TRBD1 (6 bases). The CDR3 sequence is 17 residues long. Germline V gene data show CDR1 as KGHSH and CDR2 as LQKENI. V lost 4 bases and J 10 bases, leaving 23 bases between the germline ends. Written as DNA, the CDR3 is TGTGCCAGCTCACAATACGGGGGGCGCATTTTAGAGTCACCCCTCCACTTT. Protein: CASSQYGGRILESPLHF.

The V and J genes are TRBV11-2 and TRBJ1-5, with D uncertain. Germline loops: CDR1 SGHAT, CDR2 FQNNGV. This CDR3 has 13 residues. Deletions cut 0 bases from V and 7 bases from J, with 7 bases between. The DNA for the CDR3 is TGTGCCAGCAGCTTAGACCGGGAGCAGCCCCAGCATTTT. It translates to CASSLDREQPQHF.

This clone appeared a few times. The rearrangement uses TRBV3-1 (or the pseudogene TRBV3-2) and TRBJ1-1, with a tentative D call TRBD1 (6 bases). Germline CDR1 LGHDT, CDR2 YNNKEL (reference sequence). CDR3 length: 16 amino acids. Trimming shortened V by 6 bases and J by 0 bases, and 17 bases separated the two germline ends. The CDR3 loop is CASSWGGARLNTEAFF. The CDR3 bases are TGTGCCAGCAGTTGGGGGGGGGCAAGGCTGAACACTGAAGCTTTCTTT.

As to this clone: Other DNA sequences in this sample translate to the same CDR3. The chain joins TRBV18 to TRBJ2-5; tentative D call: TRBD2 (6 bases). Germline V gene data show CDR1 as KGHSH and CDR2 as LQKENI. This CDR3 comprises 13 residues. The V gene lost 2 bases and the J gene lost 3 bases, with 7 bases spanning the gap. Written as DNA, the CDR3 is TGTGCCAGCTCACCAGGAGGGGAAGAGACCCAGTACTTC. As protein: CASSPGGEETQYF.

The rearrangement uses TRBV7-2 and TRBJ2-5; 9 bases match TRBD2. The CDR3 sequence is 16 residues long. Per germline, CDR1 SGHTA and CDR2 FQGNSA. V shed 1 base, J shed 1 base, and the junction held 4 bases outside the gene matches. In DNA, the CDR3 is TGTGCCAGCAGCTTAGTGGCGGGGGGGATCCAAGAGACCCAGTACTTC. Its protein product is CASSLVAGGIQETQYF.

J is TRBJ2-1 and V is TRBV2, with a weak D call TRBD2 (5 bases). This CDR3 spans 11 amino acids. Germline CDR1 reads SNHLY; CDR2 reads FYNNEI. V was trimmed by 6 bases and J by 10 bases, leaving 10 bases between them. CDR3 protein: CASRNLAEQFF. CDR3 bases: TGTGCCAGCAGGAATCTAGCAGAGCAGTTCTTC. Looking up the rest from reference TRBV2 and TRBJ2-1 gives the full variable domain: EPEVTQTPSHQVTQMGQEVILRCVPISNHLYFYWYRQILGQKVEFLVSFYNNEISEKSEIFDDQFSVERPDGSNFTLKIRSTKLEDSAMYFCASRNLAEQFFGPGTRLTVL.

The gene calls are TRBV30 and TRBJ2-1; tentative D call: TRBD1 (6 bases). Germline values: CDR1 GTSNPN, CDR2 SVGIG (reference sequence). This CDR3 has 13 amino acids. V gave up 8 bases and J gave up 4 bases, with 15 bases separating them. The CDR3 DNA reads TGTGCCCATTCCTGGACAGATTACAATGAGCAGTTCTTC. Translation gives CAHSWTDYNEQFF.

This clone is a singleton in its sample. The chain recombines TRBV18 with TRBJ1-1, with D tentatively TRBD1 (6 bases). V lost 2 bases, J lost 2 bases, and 15 bases lay in between. The CDR3 runs to 16 residues. Germline V gives CDR1 KGHSH, CDR2 LQKENI. CDR3 bases: TGTGCCAGCTCACCAGGGATCGGACAGTCCAACACTGAAGCTTTCTTT. Translating it yields CASSPGIGQSNTEAFF.

The chain uses TRBV4-2 and TRBJ1-2; no definite D call. From germline, CDR1 is LGHNA and CDR2 YNFKEQ. Trimming removed 0 bases from V and 8 bases from J, with 13 bases in between. CDR3 length: 14 amino acids. The CDR3 here is CASSQDHGVWGYTF. Written as DNA, the CDR3 is TGTGCCAGCAGCCAAGATCATGGAGTTTGGGGCTACACCTTC.

The chain recombines TRBV5-1 with TRBJ2-4, with a possible D match to TRBD2 (7 bases). The CDR3 sequence is 14 residues long. V lost 0 bases and J 8 bases, leaving 12 bases between the germline ends. Germline CDR1 reads SGHRS; CDR2 reads YFSETQ. The CDR3 DNA reads as TGCGCCAGCAGCTTGGACAGGGCGGGGGACATTCAGTACTTC. Translating gives CASSLDRAGDIQYF.

The gene calls are TRBV7-9 and TRBJ2-3, with 8 bases fitting TRBD2. Germline V gene data show CDR1 as SEHNR and CDR2 as FQNEAQ (reference sequence). The CDR3 loop spans 17 amino acids. V lost 1 base, J lost 2 bases, and 8 bases stayed unmatched. CDR3 residues: CASSLVSGRGVTDTQYF. The DNA for the CDR3 is TGTGCCAGCAGCTTAGTGTCCGGGCGGGGGGTCACAGATACGCAGTATTTT.